Presented here are 2 T cell receptor beta chains from one specimen sequenced in a study of blood T cell repertoires in COVID-19. TCRdb's table, derived via immunoSEQ multiplex PCR, lists solely in-frame clones and lacks some. The sample carries roughly 150,000 clones, around 80% recorded once. Specimen: peripheral blood. The receptors stem from a woman in her seventies who had recovered from COVID-19.

The genes are TRBV30 and TRBJ2-1; 7 nucleotides align to TRBD2. The CDR3 has 17 amino acids. The germline V gene encodes CDR1 GTSNPN and CDR2 SVGIG (reference sequence). The V gene end was trimmed by 4 bases and the J gene end by 3 bases; junction bases not matched to a gene: 15. As DNA, the CDR3 is TGTGCCTGGAACCGGCAGGGAGGCGGCGGGGGCTACAATGAGCAGTTCTTC. It specifies CAWNRQGGGGGYNEQFF.

This chain uses TRBV5-6 with TRBJ2-3; D may be TRBD1 (5 bases). CDR3 length: 16 residues. Germline CDR1 is SGHDT and CDR2 is YYEEEE. Trimming removed 2 bases from V and 3 bases from J, with 16 bases in between. CDR3 protein: CASSFPTEHLTDTQYF. In DNA form, the CDR3 reads TGTGCCAGCAGCTTCCCGACAGAACACCTTACAGATACGCAGTATTTT.